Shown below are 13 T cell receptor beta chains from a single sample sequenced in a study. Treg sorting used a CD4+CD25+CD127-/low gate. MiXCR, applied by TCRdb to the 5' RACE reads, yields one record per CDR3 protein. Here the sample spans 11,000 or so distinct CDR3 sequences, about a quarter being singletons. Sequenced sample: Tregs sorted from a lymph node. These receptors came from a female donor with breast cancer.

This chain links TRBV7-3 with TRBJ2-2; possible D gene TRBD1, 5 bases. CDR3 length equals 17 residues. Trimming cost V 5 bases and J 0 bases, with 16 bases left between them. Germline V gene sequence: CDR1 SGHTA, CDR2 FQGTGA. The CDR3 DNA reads TGTGCCAGCAGCCAAAGCACAGGTTTTTCGAACACCGGGGAGCTGTTTTTT. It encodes CASSQSTGFSNTGELFF.

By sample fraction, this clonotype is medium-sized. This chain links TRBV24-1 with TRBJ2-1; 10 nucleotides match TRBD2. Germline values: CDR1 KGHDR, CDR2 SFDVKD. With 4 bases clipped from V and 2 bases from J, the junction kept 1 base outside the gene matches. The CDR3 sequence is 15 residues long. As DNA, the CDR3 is TGTGCCACCAGTGACCTAGCGGGGGCCTACAATGAGCAGTTCTTC. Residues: CATSDLAGAYNEQFF.

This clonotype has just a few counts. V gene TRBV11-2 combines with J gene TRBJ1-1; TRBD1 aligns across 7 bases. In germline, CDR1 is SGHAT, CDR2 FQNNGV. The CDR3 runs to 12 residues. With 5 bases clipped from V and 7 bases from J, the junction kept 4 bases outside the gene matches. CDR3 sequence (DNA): TGTGCCAGCAGCCGGGACAGTCATGAAGCTTTCTTT. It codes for CASSRDSHEAFF. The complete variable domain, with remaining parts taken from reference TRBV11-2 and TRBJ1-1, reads EAGVAQSPRYKIIEKRQSVAFWCNPISGHATLYWYQQILGQGPKLLIQFQNNGVVDDSQLPKDRFSAERLKGVDSTLKIQPAKLEDSAVYLCASSRDSHEAFFGQGTRLTVV.

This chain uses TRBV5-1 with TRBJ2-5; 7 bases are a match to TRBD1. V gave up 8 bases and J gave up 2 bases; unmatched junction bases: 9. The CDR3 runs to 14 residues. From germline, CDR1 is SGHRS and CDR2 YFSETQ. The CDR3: CASSPWDRQETQYF. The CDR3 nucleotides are TGCGCCAGTAGCCCCTGGGACAGACAAGAGACCCAGTACTTC.

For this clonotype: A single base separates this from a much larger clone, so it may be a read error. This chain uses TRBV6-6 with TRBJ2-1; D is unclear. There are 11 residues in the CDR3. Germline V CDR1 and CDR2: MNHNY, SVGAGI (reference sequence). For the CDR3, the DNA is TGTGCCAGCCTTTTGGGCAATGAGCAGCTCTTC. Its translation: CASLLGNEQLF.

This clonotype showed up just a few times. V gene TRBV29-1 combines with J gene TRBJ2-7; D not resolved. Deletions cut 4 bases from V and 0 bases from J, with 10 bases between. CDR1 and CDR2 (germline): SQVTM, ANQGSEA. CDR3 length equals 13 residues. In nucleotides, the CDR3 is TGCAGCGTTGTGGGTCCGAGCTCCTACGAGCAGTACTTC. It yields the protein CSVVGPSSYEQYF.

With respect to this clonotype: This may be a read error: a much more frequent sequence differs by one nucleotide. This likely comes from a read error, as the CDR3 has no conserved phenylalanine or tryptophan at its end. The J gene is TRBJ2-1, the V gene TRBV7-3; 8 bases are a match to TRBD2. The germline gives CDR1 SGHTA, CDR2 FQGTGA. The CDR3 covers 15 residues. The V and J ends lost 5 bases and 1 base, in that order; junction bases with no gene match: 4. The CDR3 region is CASSKLAASYNEQFY. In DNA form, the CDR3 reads TGTGCCAGCAGCAAACTAGCGGCATCCTACAATGAGCAGTTCTAC.

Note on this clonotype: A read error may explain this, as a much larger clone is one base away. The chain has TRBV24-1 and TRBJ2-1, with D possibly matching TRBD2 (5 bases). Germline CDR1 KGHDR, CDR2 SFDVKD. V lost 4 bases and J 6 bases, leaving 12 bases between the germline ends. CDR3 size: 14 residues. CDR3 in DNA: TGTGCCACCAGTGAAGGTAGAGGGTGCAATGAGCAGTTCTTC. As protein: CATSEGRGCNEQFF.

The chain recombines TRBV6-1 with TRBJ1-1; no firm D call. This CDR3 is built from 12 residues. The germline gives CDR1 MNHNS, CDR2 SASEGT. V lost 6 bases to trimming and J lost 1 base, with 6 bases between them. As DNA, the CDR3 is TGTGCCAGCAGAGCTCCGAACACTGAAGCTTTCTTT. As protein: CASRAPNTEAFF.

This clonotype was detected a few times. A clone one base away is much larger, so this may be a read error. The CDR3: CASRGEAIDTQYF. Here the CDR3 DNA reads TGTGCCAGCAGGGGGGAAGCCATAGATACGCAGTATTTT. The chain employs TRBV7-3 and TRBJ2-3; D may correspond to TRBD1 or TRBD2 (5 bases each). CDR1 is SGHTA and CDR2 is FQGTGA in the germline V gene. The CDR3 covers 13 residues. Trimming took 6 bases from V and 5 from J, leaving 12 bases between them.

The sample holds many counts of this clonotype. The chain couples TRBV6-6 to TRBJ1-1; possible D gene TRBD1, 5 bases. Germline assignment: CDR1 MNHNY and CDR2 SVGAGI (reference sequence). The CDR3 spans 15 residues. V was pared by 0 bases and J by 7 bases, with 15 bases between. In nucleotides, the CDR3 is TGTGCCAGCAGTTACTCGATCGGGGCAGAGAGTGAAGCTTTCTTT. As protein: CASSYSIGAESEAFF.

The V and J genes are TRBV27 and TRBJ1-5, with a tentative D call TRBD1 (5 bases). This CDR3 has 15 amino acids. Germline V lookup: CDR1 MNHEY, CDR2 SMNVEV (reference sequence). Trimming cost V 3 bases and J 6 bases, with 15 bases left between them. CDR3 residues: CASSFQGGYGQPQHF. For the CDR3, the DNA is TGTGCCAGCAGTTTCCAGGGAGGGTACGGTCAGCCCCAGCATTTT.

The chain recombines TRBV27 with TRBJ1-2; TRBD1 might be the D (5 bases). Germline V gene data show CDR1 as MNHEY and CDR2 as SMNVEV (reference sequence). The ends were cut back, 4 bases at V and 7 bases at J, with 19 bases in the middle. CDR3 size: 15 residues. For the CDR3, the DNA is TGTGCCAGCAGTTCCCCAGGGATGGGACGGGGTGGCTACACCTTC. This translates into CASSSPGMGRGGYTF.